This TCR beta chain is drawn from a study of T cells in localized non-small cell lung cancer. Study results and limitations: Uninvolved adjacent lung showed peak T cell clonality, exceeding tumor. Adjacent lung held a median roughly 56 of the top 100 tumor clones. Only one tumor region was sequenced, so heterogeneity remains possible.

Adjacent lung was taken at least 2 cm from the tumor margin, free of atypia. This clone is medium-sized within its sample. The antigen is not known. The CDR3 has 13 amino acids. The germline V and J ends were trimmed by 4 bases and 7 bases, with 12 bases remaining between them. The germline V gene has CDR1 SGDLS and CDR2 YYNGEE. Sequenced by immunoSEQ multiplex PCR; TCRdb stores in-frame clones only, minus some. The data hold over a thousand clones, with more than 25% observed a single time. The sequencing used normal lung tissue next to the tumor, collected before any cancer treatment. V and J are TRBV9 and TRBJ2-1; TRBD1 might be the D (6 bases). This TCR derives from a female donor over 55 with stage II lung adenocarcinoma. The CDR3, as DNA: TGTGCCAGCAGCCTAACGACAGGAAATGAGCAGTTCTTC. Its translation: CASSLTTGNEQFF.